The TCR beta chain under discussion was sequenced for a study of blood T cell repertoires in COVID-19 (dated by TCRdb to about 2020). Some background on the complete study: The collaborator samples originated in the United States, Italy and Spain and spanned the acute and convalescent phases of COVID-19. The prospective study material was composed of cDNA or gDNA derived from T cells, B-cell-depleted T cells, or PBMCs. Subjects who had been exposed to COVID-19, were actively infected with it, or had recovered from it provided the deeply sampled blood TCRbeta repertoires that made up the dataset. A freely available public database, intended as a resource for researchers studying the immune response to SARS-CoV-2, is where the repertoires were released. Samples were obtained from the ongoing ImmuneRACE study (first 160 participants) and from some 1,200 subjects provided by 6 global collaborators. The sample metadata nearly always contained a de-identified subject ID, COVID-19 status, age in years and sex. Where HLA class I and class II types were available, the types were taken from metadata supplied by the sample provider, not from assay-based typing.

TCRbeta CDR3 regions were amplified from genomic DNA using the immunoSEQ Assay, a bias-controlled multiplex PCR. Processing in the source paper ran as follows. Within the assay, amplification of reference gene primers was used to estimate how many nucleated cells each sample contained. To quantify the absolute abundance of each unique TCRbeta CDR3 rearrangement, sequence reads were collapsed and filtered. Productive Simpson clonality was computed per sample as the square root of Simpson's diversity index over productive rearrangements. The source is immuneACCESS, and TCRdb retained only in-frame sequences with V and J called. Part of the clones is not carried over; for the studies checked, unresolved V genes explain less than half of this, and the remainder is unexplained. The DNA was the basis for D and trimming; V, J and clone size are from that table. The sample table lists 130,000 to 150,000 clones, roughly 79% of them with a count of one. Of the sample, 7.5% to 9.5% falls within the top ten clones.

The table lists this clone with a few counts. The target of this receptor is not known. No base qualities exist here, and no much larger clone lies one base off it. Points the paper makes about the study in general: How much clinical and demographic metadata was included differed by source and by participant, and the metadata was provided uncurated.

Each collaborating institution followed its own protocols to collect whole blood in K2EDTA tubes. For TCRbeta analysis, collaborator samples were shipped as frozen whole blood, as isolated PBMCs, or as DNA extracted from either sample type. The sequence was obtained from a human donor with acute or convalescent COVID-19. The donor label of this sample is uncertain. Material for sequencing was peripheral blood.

Here the CDR3 is given as CASSSDGGGSNEQFF. The bases read TGTGCCAGCAGCTCAGACGGCGGGGGCTCAAATGAGCAGTTCTTC. The rearranged chain carries TRBV11-3 and TRBJ2-1; the D gene is possibly TRBD2, with 7 bases matching. The junction shows trimming of 4 bases on V and 7 bases on J, plus 17 bases between the germline ends. The CDR3 sequence holds 15 residues, the cysteine and phenylalanine included. Only the CDR3 DNA stays, 45 bases, in frame from base 1. In the germline V gene, CDR1 corresponds to SGHNT and CDR2 to YENEEA.